This TCR beta chain appears in the sequencing data of a study of blood T cell repertoires in COVID-19. Study-wide background: The study drew acute and convalescent COVID-19 samples from the United States, Italy and Spain. In each case, the material was cDNA or gDNA derived from T cells, B-cell-depleted T cells, or PBMCs.

Profiled with immunoSEQ multiplex PCR; TCRdb holds only in-frame clones, not every one. Of 360,000 or so clones in the sample, over 75% were seen once. The recovered donors of Cohort 3 showed two negative PCRs, clearance, or symptom resolution. Germline V gives CDR1 SEHNR, CDR2 FQNEAQ (reference sequence). Germline trimming cut 5 bases from V and 5 bases from J; bases unmatched to any gene: 3. This CDR3 has 14 residues. The specimen was PBMCs or T cells enriched from blood (not recorded which). This sequence originates from a woman between 25 and 40 years old who had recovered from COVID-19. The V and J genes are TRBV7-9 and TRBJ1-6, with 7 nucleotides matching TRBD1. This CDR3 reads CASSPQGDNSPLHF. CDR3 bases: TGTGCCAGCAGCCCGCAGGGGGATAATTCACCCCTCCACTTT. The full variable domain, in which reference TRBV7-9 and TRBJ1-6 provide the parts outside the CDR3, is DTGVSQNPRHKITKRGQNVTFRCDPISEHNRLYWYRQTLGQGPEFLTYFQNEAQLEKSRLLSDRFSAERPKGSFSTLEIQRTEQGDSAMYLCASSPQGDNSPLHFGNGTRLTVT.